Shown below are 16 T cell receptor beta chains from a single sample sequenced in a study of blood T cells in healthy people across ages. The second PCR ran roughly 6 to 11 cycles with a sample-barcoded 5' primer and J-beta primers. A single record per CDR3 protein comes from TCRdb applying MiXCR to the 5' RACE reads. This table has about 1,400,000 distinct CDR3 sequences, 59% appearing once. Sequences were obtained from blood. These receptor sequences come from a man younger than 35 in good health.

This rearrangement joins TRBV10-2 to TRBJ2-1, with TRBD1 matching over 11 bases. The germline gives CDR1 WSHSY, CDR2 SAAADI. Unmatched junction bases numbered 6, after V lost 6 bases and J lost 8 bases. The length of the CDR3 is 14 residues. CDR3 residues: CASSPGQGVYEQFF. DNA of the CDR3: TGCGCCAGCAGCCCGGGACAGGGGGTCTATGAGCAGTTCTTC.

V gene TRBV10-3 combines with J gene TRBJ2-3; D might be TRBD2 (6 bases). Germline CDR1 and CDR2: ENHRY and SYGVKD. The CDR3 covers 12 residues. V lost 4 bases and J 5 bases, leaving 7 bases between the germline ends. In DNA form, the CDR3 reads TGTGCCATCAGTGGTAGCGGAGATACGCAGTATTTT. It yields the protein CAISGSGDTQYF.

J is TRBJ2-1 and V is TRBV20-1; TRBD1 aligns across 8 bases. V trimming: 6 bases; J trimming: 8 bases; junction bases outside the gene matches: 9. From germline, CDR1 is DFQATT and CDR2 SNEGSKA (reference sequence). CDR3 length: 13 amino acids. The chain's CDR3 is CSATPGQVDEQFF. The CDR3 bases are TGCAGTGCCACTCCGGGACAGGTGGATGAGCAGTTCTTC.

The CDR3 DNA sequence: TGTGCCAGCAGTACCGACAGGGGACAACTAAGCTCCTACAATGAGCAGTACTTC. It codes for CASSTDRGQLSSYNEQYF. This chain links TRBV12-3 or TRBV12-4 with TRBJ2-5; 8 positions match TRBD1. Trimming removed 5 bases from V and 11 bases from J; junction bases left unmatched: 25. The CDR3 contains 18 residues.

The gene calls are TRBV4-2 and TRBJ2-3; 9 bases are shared with TRBD2. The V gene's germline CDR1 is LGHNA and CDR2 YNFKEQ. Trimming at V came to 0 bases and at J to 5 bases, leaving 9 bases not matched to a gene. This CDR3 region has 17 residues. The CDR3 protein is CASSQEWAGGRQDTQYF. The CDR3, as DNA: TGTGCCAGCAGCCAAGAATGGGCGGGGGGGCGTCAAGATACGCAGTATTTT.

V and J are TRBV20-1 and TRBJ2-1; the match to TRBD2 covers 8 bases. Trimming cost V 1 base and J 7 bases; bases outside gene matches: 6. Germline V gene data show CDR1 as DFQATT and CDR2 as SNEGSKA (reference sequence). This CDR3 spans 14 amino acids. DNA for the CDR3: TGCAGTGCTAGAGTGAGCGGGAGAAAGAATGAGCAGTTCTTC. Translation: CSARVSGRKNEQFF.

Concerning this clonotype itself: At one of its ends the junction is not consistent with the germline gene, which may arise from a read error. The V gene is TRBV7-2, the J gene TRBJ1-1; D remains ambiguous. The V gene's germline CDR1 is SGHTA and CDR2 FQGNSA. The CDR3 runs 13 residues. CDR3 protein: CAGSLDGNTEAFF. In DNA, the CDR3 is TGTGCCGGCAGCTTAGATGGCAACACTGAAGCTTTCTTT.

J is TRBJ1-2 and V is TRBV15; the D gene is possibly TRBD1 (5 bases). Trimming stripped 2 bases from V and 0 bases from J, with 25 bases between. This CDR3 comprises 20 residues. Germline V gene lookup returns CDR1 LNHNV and CDR2 YYDKDF (reference sequence). The DNA of the CDR3 is TGTGCCACCAGCAGACTATTTACGAAAAGCCGGGACGGTCCTAACTATGGCTACACCTTC. It encodes CATSRLFTKSRDGPNYGYTF.

A word on this clonotype: One end of the junction fails to match germline, which may point to a read error. The genes are TRBV10-3 and TRBJ2-7, with D maybe TRBD2 (5 bases). Germline V gene sequence: CDR1 ENHRY, CDR2 SYGVKD. The CDR3 totals 13 residues. CDR3 bases: TGTGCCGTCAGTGAAGACGAGGGTTTAGAGCAGTACTTC. As protein: CAVSEDEGLEQYF.

In DNA, the CDR3 is TGTGCCAGCAGCCACTACGGGAGTCAGGACGGTGAGCAGTTCTTC. As protein: CASSHYGSQDGEQFF. The J gene is TRBJ2-1, the V gene TRBV3-1, with a tentative D call TRBD2 (6 bases). Looked up from germline, CDR1 is LGHDT and CDR2 is YNNKEL (reference sequence). The CDR3 covers 15 residues. V was clipped by 3 bases and J by 9 bases, with 18 bases between them.

The V gene is TRBV29-1, the J gene TRBJ2-7; 7 bases agree with TRBD1. The V and J ends lost 7 bases and 3 bases, in that order; junction bases with no gene match: 9. This CDR3 comprises 13 residues. CDR1 is SQVTM, CDR2 ANQGSEA, per germline. CDR3 coding DNA: TGCAGCGGTGGGACAGCCCATATCTACGAGCAGTACTTC. This translates into CSGGTAHIYEQYF.

This clonotype was seen a few times. The CDR3, as DNA: TGTGCCAGCAGCACCCGCGAGGGGACTAGCTCCAATGAGCAGTTCTTC. Translated, it gives CASSTREGTSSNEQFF. J is TRBJ2-1 and V is TRBV7-9; 9 positions agree with TRBD2. Germline V CDR1 and CDR2: SEHNR, FQNEAQ (reference sequence). This CDR3 has 16 amino acids. Germline trimming cut 5 bases from V and 6 bases from J; bases unmatched to any gene: 11.

The CDR3: CASIPLSSYEQYF. CDR3 nucleotides: TGTGCCAGCATTCCTCTCAGCTCCTACGAGCAGTACTTC. This chain links TRBV28 with TRBJ2-7, with D uncertain. The length of the CDR3 is 13 residues. CDR1 and CDR2 (germline): MDHEN, SYDVKM. Between the trimmed V and J ends, which lost 7 bases and 0 bases, there was a span of 10 bases.

This chain joins TRBV19 and TRBJ1-1; the D gene is possibly TRBD1 (6 bases). The CDR3 contains 16 residues. Per the germline V gene, CDR1 is LNHDA and CDR2 is SQIVND (reference sequence). V was trimmed by 1 base and J by 6 bases, leaving 18 bases between them. The CDR3 coding sequence is TGTGCCAGTAGTATAGCCACGGACAGAGCGGGCCCTGAAGCTTTCTTT. The encoded protein is CASSIATDRAGPEAFF.

In its sample, this clonotype was seen many times. The genes are TRBV20-1 and TRBJ2-7, with D perhaps TRBD1 or TRBD2 (6 bases each). Trimming removed 2 bases from V and 4 bases from J, with 15 bases in between. This CDR3 spans 14 amino acids. Looked up from germline, CDR1 is DFQATT and CDR2 is SNEGSKA (reference sequence). CDR3 sequence (DNA): TGCAGTGCTAGACCTCCGGAAGGGGGGTACGAGCAGTACTTC. Protein: CSARPPEGGYEQYF.

The gene calls are TRBV14 and TRBJ2-4; 7 bases align to TRBD2. The DNA end is more similar to TRBJ2-7, so the J call may be wrong. Germline-derived CDR1 and CDR2 are SGHDN and FVKESK. This CDR3 comprises 13 residues. CDR3 protein: CASRAGHNYEQYF. The CDR3 DNA sequence: TGTGCCAGCAGAGCGGGGCACAACTACGAGCAGTACTTC.